What follows are 6 T cell receptor beta chains derived from one specimen sequenced in a study of control samples from healthy donors and cancer patients. Only in-frame clones appear in the TCRdb table, and some are missing; sequencing was by immunoSEQ multiplex PCR. The data show 100,000 to 150,000 clones, with around nine tenths seen just once and 2.5% held by the top ten. Sequencing was performed on blood. Receptor source: a man in his forties or fifties in good health.

The chain combines TRBV7-3 with TRBJ1-1; a possible D gene is TRBD1 (6 bases). CDR3 length equals 16 residues. Germline values: CDR1 SGHTA, CDR2 FQGTGA. Trimming shortened V by 4 bases and J by 0 bases, and 15 bases separated the two germline ends. The CDR3 spells CASSCTGHLMNTEAFF. The DNA for the CDR3 is TGTGCCAGCAGCTGCACGGGACACCTAATGAACACTGAAGCTTTCTTT.

CDR3 amino acids: CAISGGEGYTF. The CDR3, as DNA: TGTGCCATCAGCGGGGGGGAGGGCTACACCTTC. The genes are TRBV10-3 and TRBJ1-2; possibly TRBD1 for D (5 bases). The CDR3 runs 11 residues. V lost 6 bases and J 8 bases, leaving 10 bases between the germline ends. CDR1 and CDR2 (germline): ENHRY, SYGVKD.

This clone has just one count. V usage is TRBV6-5 and J usage is TRBJ1-1; D ambiguous. The CDR3 contains 13 residues. Trimming removed 6 bases from V and 6 bases from J, with 14 bases in between. Germline V gene lookup returns CDR1 MNHEY and CDR2 SVGAGI. The CDR3 DNA sequence: TGTGCCAGCAGCTCGACCCCATGGGCTGAAGCTTTCTTT. It encodes CASSSTPWAEAFF.

The chain couples TRBV4-1 to TRBJ2-1; D is perhaps TRBD1 (6 bases). Trimming took off 0 bases at V and 1 base at J, with 7 bases between the two ends. Germline V gene data show CDR1 as MGHRA and CDR2 as YSYEKL. The length of the CDR3 is 15 residues. CDR3 region: CASSQDRGSYNEQFF. The DNA of the CDR3 is TGCGCCAGCAGCCAAGACAGGGGATCCTACAATGAGCAGTTCTTC.

CDR3 sequence: CASSFGAQRGIGNQPQHF. Here the CDR3 DNA reads TGTGCCAGCAGTTTCGGGGCGCAGAGGGGGATTGGCAATCAGCCCCAGCATTTT. V is TRBV28 and J is TRBJ1-5; D might be TRBD1 (6 bases). CDR1 is MDHEN and CDR2 is SYDVKM in the germline V gene. V shed 3 bases and J shed 2 bases, with 20 bases lying between them. The CDR3 contains 18 residues.

This clone was counted between two and nine times. This chain uses TRBV5-1 with TRBJ1-3; D remains unclear. The V end was cut by 4 bases, the J end by 2 bases, with 10 bases between. CDR1 and CDR2 from the germline V gene are SGHRS and YFSETQ. The CDR3 is 14 residues long. CDR3 coding DNA: TGCGCCAGCAGCCCTACTGGGGCTGGAAACACCATATATTTT. Its translation: CASSPTGAGNTIYF.